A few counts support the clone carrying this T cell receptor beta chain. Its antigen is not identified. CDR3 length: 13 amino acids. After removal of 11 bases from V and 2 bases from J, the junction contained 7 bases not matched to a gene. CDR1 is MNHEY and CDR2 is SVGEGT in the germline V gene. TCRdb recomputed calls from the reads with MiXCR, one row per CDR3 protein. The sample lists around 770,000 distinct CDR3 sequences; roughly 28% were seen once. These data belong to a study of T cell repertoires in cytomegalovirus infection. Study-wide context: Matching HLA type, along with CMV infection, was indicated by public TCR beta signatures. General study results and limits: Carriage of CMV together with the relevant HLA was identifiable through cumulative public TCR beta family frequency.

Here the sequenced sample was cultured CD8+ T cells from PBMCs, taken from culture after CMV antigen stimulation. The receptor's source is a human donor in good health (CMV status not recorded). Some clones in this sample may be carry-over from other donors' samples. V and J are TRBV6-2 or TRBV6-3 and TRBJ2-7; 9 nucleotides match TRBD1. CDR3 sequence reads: CAGEGQGAYEQYV. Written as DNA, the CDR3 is TGTGCCGGCGAGGGACAGGGAGCCTACGAGCAGTACGTC.